This T cell receptor beta chain was identified in a study of T-cell reconstitution after alpha-beta-depleted transplantation in children. A library of TCRbeta sequences, prepared with unique molecular identifiers, was generated. TCRdb passed the PCR reads through MiXCR, listing each CDR3 protein once. The sample carries hundreds of thousands of distinct CDR3 sequences, around a sixth recorded once. CDR3 length: 15 amino acids. Germline values: CDR1 MNHEY, CDR2 SVGEGT. The V and J ends lost 4 bases and 0 bases respectively, with 12 bases between them. The chain has TRBV6-2 or TRBV6-3 and TRBJ1-1; D may be TRBD1 (5 bases). The TCR was taken from a human donor who donated a stem cell graft to a child with acute myeloid leukemia. The sample here was PBMCs from the stem cell graft donor, taken from the stem cell graft. CDR3 in DNA: TGTGCCAGCAGTTCCTCGGGGGGGATGAACACTGAAGCTTTCTTT. This gives the protein CASSSSGGMNTEAFF.